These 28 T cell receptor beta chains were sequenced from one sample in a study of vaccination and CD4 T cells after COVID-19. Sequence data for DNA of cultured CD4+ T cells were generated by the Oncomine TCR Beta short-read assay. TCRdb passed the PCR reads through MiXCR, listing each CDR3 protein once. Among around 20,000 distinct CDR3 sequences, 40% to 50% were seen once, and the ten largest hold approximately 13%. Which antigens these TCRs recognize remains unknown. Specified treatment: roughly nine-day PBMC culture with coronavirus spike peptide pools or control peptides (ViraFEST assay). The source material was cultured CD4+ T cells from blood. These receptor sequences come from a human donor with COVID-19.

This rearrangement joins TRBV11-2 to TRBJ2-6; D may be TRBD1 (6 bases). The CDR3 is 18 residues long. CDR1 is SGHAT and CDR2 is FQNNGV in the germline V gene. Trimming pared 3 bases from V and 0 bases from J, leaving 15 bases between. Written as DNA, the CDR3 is TGTGCCAGCAGCTTTGGGTCAGGGGCTCTCTCTGGGGCCAACGTCCTGACTTTC. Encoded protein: CASSFGSGALSGANVLTF.

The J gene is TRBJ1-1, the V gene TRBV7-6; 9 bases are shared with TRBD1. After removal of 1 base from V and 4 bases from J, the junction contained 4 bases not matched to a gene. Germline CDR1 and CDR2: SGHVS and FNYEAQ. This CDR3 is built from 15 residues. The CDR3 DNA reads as TGTGCCAGCAGCTTAGACACAGGGGGCCGCACTGAAGCTTTCTTT. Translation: CASSLDTGGRTEAFF.

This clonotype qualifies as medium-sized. CDR3 amino acids: CASSIGPTGTGELFF. The CDR3 DNA is TGTGCCAGTAGTATAGGCCCTACAGGAACCGGGGAGCTGTTTTTT. This chain joins TRBV19 and TRBJ2-2, with TRBD1 as a possible D gene (5 bases). The CDR3 spans 15 residues. Trimming removed 1 base from V and 5 bases from J, with 11 bases in between. In germline, CDR1 is LNHDA, CDR2 SQIVND (reference sequence).

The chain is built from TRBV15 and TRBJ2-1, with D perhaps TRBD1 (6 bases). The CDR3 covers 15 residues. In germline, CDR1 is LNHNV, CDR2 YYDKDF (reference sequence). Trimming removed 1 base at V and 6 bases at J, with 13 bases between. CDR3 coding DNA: TGTGCCACCAGCAGAGCTCCTACAGGGTTCAATGAGCAGTTCTTC. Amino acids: CATSRAPTGFNEQFF.

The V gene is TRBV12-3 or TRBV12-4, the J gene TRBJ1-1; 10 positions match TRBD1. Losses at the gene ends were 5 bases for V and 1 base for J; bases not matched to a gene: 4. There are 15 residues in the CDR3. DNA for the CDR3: TGTGCCAGCAGTCCCAGGACAGGGGGGAACACTGAAGCTTTCTTT. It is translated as CASSPRTGGNTEAFF.

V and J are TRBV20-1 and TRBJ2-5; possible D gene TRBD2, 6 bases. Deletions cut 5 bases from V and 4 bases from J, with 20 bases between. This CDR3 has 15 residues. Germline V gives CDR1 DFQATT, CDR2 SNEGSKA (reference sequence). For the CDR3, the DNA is TGCAGTGCTCCCACCGCCCGGGGGAGTCGAGAGACCCAGTACTTC. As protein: CSAPTARGSRETQYF.

The CDR3 is CASSPGQGMPQHF. CDR3 sequence (DNA): TGTGCCAGCTCACCTGGACAGGGGATGCCCCAGCATTTT. The V and J genes are TRBV18 and TRBJ1-5; 9 bases align to TRBD1. Per germline, CDR1 KGHSH and CDR2 LQKENI. Losses at the gene ends were 3 bases for V and 9 bases for J; bases not matched to a gene: 3. The CDR3 loop spans 13 amino acids.

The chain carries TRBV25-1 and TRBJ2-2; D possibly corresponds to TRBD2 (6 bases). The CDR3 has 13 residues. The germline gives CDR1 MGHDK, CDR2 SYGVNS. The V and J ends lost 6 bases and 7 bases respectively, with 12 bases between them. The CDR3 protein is CASSLGGVGELFF. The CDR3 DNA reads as TGTGCCAGCAGCCTGGGGGGAGTCGGGGAGCTGTTTTTT.

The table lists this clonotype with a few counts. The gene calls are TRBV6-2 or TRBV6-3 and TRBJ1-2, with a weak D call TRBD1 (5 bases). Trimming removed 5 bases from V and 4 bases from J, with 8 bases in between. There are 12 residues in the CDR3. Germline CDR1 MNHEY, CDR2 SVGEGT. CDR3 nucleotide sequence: TGTGCCAGCAGTGACAGCCTCTATGGCTACACCTTC. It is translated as CASSDSLYGYTF.

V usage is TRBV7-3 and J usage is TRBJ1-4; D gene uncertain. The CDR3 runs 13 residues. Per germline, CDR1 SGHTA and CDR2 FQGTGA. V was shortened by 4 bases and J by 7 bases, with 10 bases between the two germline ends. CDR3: CASSSQAGEKLFF. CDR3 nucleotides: TGTGCCAGCAGCTCACAAGCGGGTGAAAAACTGTTTTTT.

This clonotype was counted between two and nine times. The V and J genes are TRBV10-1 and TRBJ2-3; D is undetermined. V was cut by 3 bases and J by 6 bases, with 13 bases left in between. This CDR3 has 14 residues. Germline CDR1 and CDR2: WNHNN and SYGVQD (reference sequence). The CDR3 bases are TGCGCCAGCAGTGATGAAGGAGTGGTGGATACGCAGTATTTT. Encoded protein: CASSDEGVVDTQYF.

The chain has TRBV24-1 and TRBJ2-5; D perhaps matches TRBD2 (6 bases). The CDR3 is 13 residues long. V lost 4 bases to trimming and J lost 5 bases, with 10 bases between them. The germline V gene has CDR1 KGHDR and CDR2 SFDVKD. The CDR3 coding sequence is TGTGCCACCAGTGAGGGGGGTTGGGAGACCCAGTACTTC. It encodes CATSEGGWETQYF.

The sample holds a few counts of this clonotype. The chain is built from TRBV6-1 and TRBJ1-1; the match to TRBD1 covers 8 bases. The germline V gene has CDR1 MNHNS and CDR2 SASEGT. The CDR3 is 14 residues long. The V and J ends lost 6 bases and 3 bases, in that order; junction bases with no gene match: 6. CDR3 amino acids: CASRSGGPDTEAFF. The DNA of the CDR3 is TGTGCCAGCAGATCAGGGGGCCCGGACACTGAAGCTTTCTTT.

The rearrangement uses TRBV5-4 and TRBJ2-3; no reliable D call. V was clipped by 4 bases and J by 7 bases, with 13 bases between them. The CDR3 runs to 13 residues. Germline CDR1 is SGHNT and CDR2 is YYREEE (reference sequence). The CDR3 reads CASSRISEHTQYF. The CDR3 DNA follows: TGTGCCAGCAGCCGGATATCGGAACATACGCAGTATTTT.

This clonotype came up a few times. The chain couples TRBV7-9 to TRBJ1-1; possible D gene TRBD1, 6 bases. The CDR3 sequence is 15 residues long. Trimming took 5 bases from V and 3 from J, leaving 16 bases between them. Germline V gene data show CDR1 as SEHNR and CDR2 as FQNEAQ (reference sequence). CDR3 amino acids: CASSPGAGWYTEAFF. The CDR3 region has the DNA TGTGCCAGCAGCCCGGGGGCAGGGTGGTACACTGAAGCTTTCTTT.

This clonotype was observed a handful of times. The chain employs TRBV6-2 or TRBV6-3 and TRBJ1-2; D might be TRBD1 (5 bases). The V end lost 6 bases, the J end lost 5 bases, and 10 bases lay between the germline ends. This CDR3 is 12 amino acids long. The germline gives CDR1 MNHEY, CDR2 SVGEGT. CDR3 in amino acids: CASRRDLYGYTF. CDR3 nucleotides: TGTGCCAGCAGAAGGGACCTATATGGCTACACCTTC.

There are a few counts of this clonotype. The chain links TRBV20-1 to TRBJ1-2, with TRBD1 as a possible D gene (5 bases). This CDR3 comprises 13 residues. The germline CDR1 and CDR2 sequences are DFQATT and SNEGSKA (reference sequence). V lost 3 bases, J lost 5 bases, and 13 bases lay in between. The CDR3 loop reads CSASRESTYGYTF. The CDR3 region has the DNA TGCAGTGCTAGCAGGGAATCAACTTATGGCTACACCTTC.

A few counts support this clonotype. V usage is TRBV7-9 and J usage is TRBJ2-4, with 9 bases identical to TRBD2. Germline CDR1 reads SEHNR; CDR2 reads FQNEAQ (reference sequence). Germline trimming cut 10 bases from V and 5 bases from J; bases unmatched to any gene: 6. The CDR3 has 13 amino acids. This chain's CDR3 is CATELAGQNIQYF. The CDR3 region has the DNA TGTGCCACGGAACTAGCGGGCCAAAACATTCAGTACTTC.

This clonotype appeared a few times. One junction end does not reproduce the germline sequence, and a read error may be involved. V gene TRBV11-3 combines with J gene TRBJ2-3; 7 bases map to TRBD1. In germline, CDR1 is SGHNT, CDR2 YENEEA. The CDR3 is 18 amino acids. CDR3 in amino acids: CASSLEGWGQKFTDTQYF. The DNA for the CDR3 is TGTGCCAGCAGTTTAGAGGGGTGGGGACAGAAGTTCACAGATACGCAGTATTTT.

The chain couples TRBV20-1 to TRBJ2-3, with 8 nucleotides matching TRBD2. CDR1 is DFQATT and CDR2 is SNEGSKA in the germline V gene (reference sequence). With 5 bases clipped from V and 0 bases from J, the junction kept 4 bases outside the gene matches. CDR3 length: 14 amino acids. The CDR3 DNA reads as TGCAGTGCTGAGACTAGCGCTAGCACAGATACGCAGTATTTT. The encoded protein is CSAETSASTDTQYF.

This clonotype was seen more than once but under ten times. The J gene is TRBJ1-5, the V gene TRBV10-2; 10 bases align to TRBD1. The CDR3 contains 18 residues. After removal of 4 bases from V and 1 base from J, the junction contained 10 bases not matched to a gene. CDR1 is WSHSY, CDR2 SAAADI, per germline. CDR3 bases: TGCGCCAGCAGTGCTACGGGACAGGGGTACGAGAGCAATCAGCCCCAGCATTTT. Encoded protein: CASSATGQGYESNQPQHF.

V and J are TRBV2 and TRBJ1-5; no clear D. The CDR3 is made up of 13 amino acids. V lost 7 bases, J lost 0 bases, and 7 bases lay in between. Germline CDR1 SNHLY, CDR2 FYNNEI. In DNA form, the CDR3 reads TGTGCCAGCACTAGGGTTAGCAATCAGCCCCAGCATTTT. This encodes CASTRVSNQPQHF.

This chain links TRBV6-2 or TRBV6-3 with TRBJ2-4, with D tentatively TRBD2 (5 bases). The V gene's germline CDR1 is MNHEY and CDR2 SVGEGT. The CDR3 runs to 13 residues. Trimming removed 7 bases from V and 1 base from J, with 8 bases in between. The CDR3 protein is CASTRRAKNIQYF. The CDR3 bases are TGTGCCAGCACCAGGAGGGCCAAAAACATTCAGTACTTC.

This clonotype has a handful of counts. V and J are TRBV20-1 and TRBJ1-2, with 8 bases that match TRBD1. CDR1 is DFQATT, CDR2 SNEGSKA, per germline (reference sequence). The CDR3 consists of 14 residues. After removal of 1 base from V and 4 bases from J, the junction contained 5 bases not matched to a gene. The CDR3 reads CSARVGDRFYGYTF. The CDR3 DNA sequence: TGCAGTGCTAGAGTCGGGGACAGGTTCTATGGCTACACCTTC.

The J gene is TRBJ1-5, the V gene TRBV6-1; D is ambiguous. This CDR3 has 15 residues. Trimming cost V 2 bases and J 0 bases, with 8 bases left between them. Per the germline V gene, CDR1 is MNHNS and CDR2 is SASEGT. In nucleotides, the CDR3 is TGTGCCAGCAGTGAACGAGGAAATAGCAATCAGCCCCAGCATTTT. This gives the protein CASSERGNSNQPQHF.

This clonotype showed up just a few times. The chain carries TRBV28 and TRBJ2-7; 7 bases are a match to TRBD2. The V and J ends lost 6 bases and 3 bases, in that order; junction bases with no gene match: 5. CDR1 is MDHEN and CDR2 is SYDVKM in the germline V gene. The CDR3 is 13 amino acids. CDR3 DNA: TGTGCCAGCAGGCGGGACTACGACTACGAGCAGTACTTC. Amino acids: CASRRDYDYEQYF.

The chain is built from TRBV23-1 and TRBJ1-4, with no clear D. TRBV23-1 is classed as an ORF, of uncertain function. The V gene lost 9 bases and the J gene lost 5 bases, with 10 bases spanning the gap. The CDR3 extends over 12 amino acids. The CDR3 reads CASPRPNEKLFF. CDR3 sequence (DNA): TGCGCCAGTCCCCGGCCGAATGAAAAACTGTTTTTT.

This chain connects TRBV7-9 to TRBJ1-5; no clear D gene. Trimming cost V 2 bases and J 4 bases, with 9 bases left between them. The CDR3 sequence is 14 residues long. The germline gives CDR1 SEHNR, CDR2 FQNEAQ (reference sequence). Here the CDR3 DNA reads TGTGCCAGCAGCTTATCGGAACAGAATCAGCCCCAGCATTTT. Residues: CASSLSEQNQPQHF.